One and the same sample provided the 27 T cell receptor beta chains below, sequenced in a study of blood T cell repertoires in COVID-19. Here immunoSEQ multiplex PCR was the method, and the copy in TCRdb shows in-frame clones only, minus some. The sample lists tens of thousands of clones; 70% to 90% were seen once. Sequenced: peripheral blood. These receptors came from a man in his fifties or sixties with active or convalescent COVID-19.

The rearrangement uses TRBV6-2 or TRBV6-3 and TRBJ1-5; 9 bases are a match to TRBD1. The germline gives CDR1 MNHEY, CDR2 SVGEGT. This CDR3 contains 19 residues. J was trimmed by 5 bases and V by 2 bases; bases with no gene match: 16. The CDR3 loop is CASSYTPGQGPFLHQPQHF. The CDR3 region has the DNA TGTGCCAGCAGTTACACTCCGGGACAGGGTCCATTTTTGCATCAGCCCCAGCATTTT.

This chain joins TRBV19 and TRBJ1-5, with a tentative D call TRBD1 (6 bases). The CDR3 is 14 amino acids. Germline loops: CDR1 LNHDA, CDR2 SQIVND (reference sequence). Deletions cut 5 bases from V and 3 bases from J, with 11 bases between. CDR3 bases: TGTGCCAGTAGTTGGCAGGGGAACAATCAGCCCCAGCATTTT. Translating it yields CASSWQGNNQPQHF. The full variable domain, rest sourced from reference TRBV19 and TRBJ1-5, is DGGITQSPKYLFRKEGQNVTLSCEQNLNHDAMYWYRQDPGQGLRLIYYSQIVNDFQKGDIAEGYSVSREKKESFPLTVTSAQKNPTAFYLCASSWQGNNQPQHFGDGTRLSIL.

This rearrangement joins TRBV30 to TRBJ2-2; no clear D gene. Looked up from germline, CDR1 is GTSNPN and CDR2 is SVGIG (reference sequence). V lost 5 bases to trimming and J lost 2 bases, with 15 bases between them. The CDR3 loop spans 15 amino acids. CDR3 region: CAWGSRMTNTGELFF. CDR3 sequence (DNA): TGTGCCTGGGGTTCCCGTATGACAAACACCGGGGAGCTGTTTTTT.

The chain has TRBV19 and TRBJ2-1; D might be TRBD1 (6 bases). Germline V gene data show CDR1 as LNHDA and CDR2 as SQIVND (reference sequence). The V and J ends lost 1 base and 8 bases respectively, with 9 bases between them. The CDR3 is 13 amino acids. The CDR3 region has the DNA TGTGCCAGTAGTATAGTGGGGGCCTATGAGCAGTTCTTC. Protein sequence: CASSIVGAYEQFF.

V usage is TRBV5-1 and J usage is TRBJ2-2; 12 bases agree with TRBD2. Germline CDR1 SGHRS, CDR2 YFSETQ. V shed 4 bases and J 3 bases; nucleotides not matched to a gene: 7. This CDR3 has 17 residues. CDR3 sequence reads: CASSKTSGGPDTGELFF. CDR3 in DNA: TGCGCCAGCAGCAAAACTAGCGGGGGGCCGGACACCGGGGAGCTGTTTTTT.

V and J are TRBV5-1 and TRBJ1-2; D is unresolved. CDR1 SGHRS and CDR2 YFSETQ come from the germline V gene. The germline V and J ends were trimmed by 3 bases and 4 bases, with 13 bases remaining between them. The CDR3 contains 14 residues. The CDR3 nucleotides read TGCGCCAGCAGCTCAGGATGGCAGTCCTATGGCTACACCTTC. Protein product: CASSSGWQSYGYTF.

The rearrangement joins TRBV5-1 to TRBJ2-1; the D gene is possibly TRBD2 (6 bases). Germline V gene lookup returns CDR1 SGHRS and CDR2 YFSETQ. Trimming removed 5 bases from V and 6 bases from J, with 12 bases in between. CDR3 size: 13 residues. The CDR3 DNA reads as TGCGCCAGCAGATCGGGCGGGGCCAATGAGCAGTTCTTC. Protein sequence: CASRSGGANEQFF.

J is TRBJ2-1 and V is TRBV19, with D tentatively TRBD2 (6 bases). Germline loops: CDR1 LNHDA, CDR2 SQIVND (reference sequence). The V end was cut by 4 bases, the J end by 0 bases, with 13 bases between. This CDR3 spans 16 amino acids. The CDR3 DNA follows: TGTGCCAGTAGTACGTCTGGGGGGTTCTCCTACAATGAGCAGTTCTTC. Protein: CASSTSGGFSYNEQFF.

The chain recombines TRBV6-2 or TRBV6-3 with TRBJ1-4; possibly TRBD1 for D (6 bases). Germline CDR1 and CDR2: MNHEY and SVGEGT. CDR3 length equals 15 residues. Trimming took 5 bases from V and 1 from J, leaving 11 bases between them. The CDR3 is CASSPWTETNEKLFF. CDR3 DNA: TGTGCCAGCAGTCCATGGACAGAAACTAATGAAAAACTGTTTTTT.

This chain links TRBV19 with TRBJ2-2, with a possible D match to TRBD2 (6 bases). V was trimmed by 3 bases and J by 1 base, leaving 6 bases between them. The CDR3 has 14 amino acids. Germline CDR1 LNHDA, CDR2 SQIVND (reference sequence). The CDR3 DNA reads TGTGCCAGTAGTATTAGCGGGAACACCGGGGAGCTGTTTTTT. Encoded protein: CASSISGNTGELFF. The entire variable domain, with the rest obtained from reference TRBV19 and TRBJ2-2, is as follows: DGGITQSPKYLFRKEGQNVTLSCEQNLNHDAMYWYRQDPGQGLRLIYYSQIVNDFQKGDIAEGYSVSREKKESFPLTVTSAQKNPTAFYLCASSISGNTGELFFGEGSRLTVL.

This chain connects TRBV2 to TRBJ2-2, with a weak D call TRBD2 (6 bases). Germline CDR1 is SNHLY and CDR2 is FYNNEI. V was clipped by 10 bases and J by 4 bases, with 19 bases between them. This CDR3 is 15 amino acids long. The CDR3 DNA is TGTGCCATCCCAGGAGGGGTAGGAGGCACCGGGGAGCTGTTTTTT. It yields the protein CAIPGGVGGTGELFF. Variable domain in full (rest from reference TRBV2 and TRBJ2-2): EPEVTQTPSHQVTQMGQEVILRCVPISNHLYFYWYRQILGQKVEFLVSFYNNEISEKSEIFDDQFSVERPDGSNFTLKIRSTKLEDSAMYFCAIPGGVGGTGELFFGEGSRLTVL.

The chain employs TRBV24-1 and TRBJ2-2, with a tentative D call TRBD2 (6 bases). Trimming took 2 bases from V and 8 from J, leaving 20 bases between them. Per germline, CDR1 KGHDR and CDR2 SFDVKD. The CDR3 is made up of 17 amino acids. CDR3 nucleotides: TGTGCCACCAGTGATTCTTTGGGGACTGTCGTGTCGGGGGAGCTGTTTTTT. It codes for CATSDSLGTVVSGELFF.

The V gene is TRBV5-1, the J gene TRBJ2-3; 9 bases match TRBD2. Unmatched junction bases numbered 6, after V lost 3 bases and J lost 1 base. The CDR3 extends over 16 amino acids. Germline CDR1 SGHRS, CDR2 YFSETQ. The CDR3, as DNA: TGCGCCAGCAGCTCGATTAGCGGGAGAGGCACAGATACGCAGTATTTT. This translates into CASSSISGRGTDTQYF.

This chain links TRBV7-8 with TRBJ2-4, with D possibly TRBD2 on 7 matching bases. In germline, CDR1 is SGHVS, CDR2 FQNEAQ. Between the trimmed V and J ends, which lost 1 base and 0 bases, there was a span of 10 bases. This CDR3 comprises 16 residues. The chain's CDR3 is CASSLEGGLAKNIQYF. CDR3 sequence (DNA): TGTGCCAGCAGCTTAGAGGGGGGGCTAGCCAAAAACATTCAGTACTTC.

The V gene is TRBV28, the J gene TRBJ1-6, with unresolved D. Trimming pared 3 bases from V and 9 bases from J, leaving 12 bases between. This CDR3 contains 14 residues. CDR1 MDHEN and CDR2 SYDVKM come from the germline V gene. The CDR3 region has the DNA TGTGCCAGCAGTTTCCGACACTCATCTTCACCCCTCCACTTT. Translation: CASSFRHSSSPLHF.

This clone was seen a single time. This chain links TRBV3-1 (or the pseudogene TRBV3-2) with TRBJ2-7, with 7 bases fitting TRBD1. From germline, CDR1 is LGHDT and CDR2 YNNKEL (reference sequence). The junction had 5 bases not matched to a gene; V was cut back by 1 base and J by 5 bases. This CDR3 contains 14 residues. The CDR3 DNA sequence: TGTGCCAGCAGCCAAGTTCGACAGGGAAACGAGCAGTACTTC. This encodes CASSQVRQGNEQYF.

This clone was recorded once. This rearrangement joins TRBV11-3 to TRBJ1-1; D possibly corresponds to TRBD1 (5 bases). V lost 2 bases, J lost 1 base, and 11 bases lay in between. This CDR3 contains 15 residues. In germline, CDR1 is SGHNT, CDR2 YENEEA. The CDR3 loop is CASSLKRGGNTEAFF. CDR3 bases: TGTGCCAGCAGCTTAAAGCGGGGGGGGAACACTGAAGCTTTCTTT.

The CDR3 reads CASSLVRSGQITGELFF. CDR3 DNA: TGCGCCAGCAGCTTGGTACGTAGCGGGCAGATCACCGGGGAGCTGTTTTTT. This chain links TRBV5-1 with TRBJ2-2; 7 bases align to TRBD2. Germline assignment: CDR1 SGHRS and CDR2 YFSETQ. Germline trimming cut 0 bases from V and 4 bases from J; bases unmatched to any gene: 9. The CDR3 runs 17 residues.

This chain connects TRBV7-6 to TRBJ1-2; perhaps TRBD1 as D (6 bases). This CDR3 contains 13 residues. The germline V and J ends were trimmed by 1 base and 7 bases, with 10 bases remaining between them. Germline lookup yields CDR1 SGHVS and CDR2 FNYEAQ. CDR3 protein: CASSLVQGGGYTF. In DNA, the CDR3 is TGTGCCAGCAGCTTAGTACAGGGTGGTGGCTACACCTTC.

The chain employs TRBV13 and TRBJ2-1; D is possibly TRBD2 (5 bases). This CDR3 comprises 16 residues. V dropped 1 base and J dropped 9 bases, with 19 bases sitting between them. Germline values: CDR1 PRHDT, CDR2 FYEKMQ (reference sequence). CDR3 region: CASSLEGLGVVREQFF. In DNA, the CDR3 is TGTGCCAGCAGCTTAGAGGGTTTGGGAGTCGTTCGTGAGCAGTTCTTC.

The count of this clone is one. The gene calls are TRBV19 and TRBJ2-2; 11 nucleotides agree with TRBD1. Per the germline V gene, CDR1 is LNHDA and CDR2 is SQIVND (reference sequence). The CDR3 loop spans 18 amino acids. V shed 5 bases, J shed 0 bases, and the junction held 8 bases outside the gene matches. The DNA for the CDR3 is TGTGCCAGTAGTTCCCGGACAGGGGGCCCCCCGAACACCGGGGAGCTGTTTTTT. It encodes CASSSRTGGPPNTGELFF.

For this clone: This specimen includes other DNA sequences encoding the same CDR3. The V and J genes are TRBV6-6 and TRBJ2-3; no clear D. Trimming stripped 0 bases from V and 1 base from J, with 5 bases between. From germline, CDR1 is MNHNY and CDR2 SVGAGI (reference sequence). CDR3 size: 14 residues. The chain's CDR3 is CASSYSRGTDTQYF. CDR3 bases: TGTGCCAGCAGTTACTCGCGCGGCACAGATACGCAGTATTTT.

The chain links TRBV30 to TRBJ2-2; D might be TRBD1 (6 bases). With 3 bases removed from V and 7 bases from J, the gap between germline ends came to 12 bases. The germline CDR1 and CDR2 sequences are GTSNPN and SVGIG (reference sequence). CDR3 size: 13 residues. This chain's CDR3 is CAWSYRVRGELFF. CDR3 nucleotides: TGTGCCTGGAGCTACAGGGTTCGCGGGGAGCTGTTTTTT.

V is TRBV11-3 and J is TRBJ2-2; perhaps TRBD1 as D (6 bases). Germline lookup yields CDR1 SGHNT and CDR2 YENEEA. Between the trimmed V and J ends, which lost 6 bases and 4 bases, there was a span of 12 bases. CDR3 length: 14 amino acids. The CDR3 loop reads CASRSGTPTGELFF. Here the CDR3 DNA reads TGTGCCAGCAGATCCGGGACACCCACCGGGGAGCTGTTTTTT.

This clone has a single count. The chain has TRBV28 and TRBJ2-6; 8 nucleotides line up with TRBD1. The V segment lost 7 bases and the J segment 2 bases; nucleotides outside the gene matches: 4. The CDR3 is 15 amino acids. Germline V gene sequence: CDR1 MDHEN, CDR2 SYDVKM. CDR3 nucleotide sequence: TGTGCCAGCACGCAGGGGGCTGCTGGGGCCAACGTCCTGACTTTC. Translating gives CASTQGAAGANVLTF.

This chain links TRBV12-5 with TRBJ2-7; weak D call: TRBD1 (5 bases). The CDR3 consists of 14 residues. Germline loops: CDR1 LGHNT, CDR2 FRNRAP. The ends were cut back, 0 bases at V and 0 bases at J, with 6 bases in the middle. As DNA, the CDR3 is TGTGCTAGTGGTTTGGTCGACAGCTCCTACGAGCAGTACTTC. Protein sequence: CASGLVDSSYEQYF.

This clone was seen only a few times. The same CDR3 arises from other DNA sequences in this sample as well. The rearrangement uses TRBV7-8 and TRBJ1-1; D may be TRBD1 (6 bases). V lost 3 bases, J lost 4 bases, and 21 bases lay in between. The length of the CDR3 is 17 residues. Germline V gene data show CDR1 as SGHVS and CDR2 as FQNEAQ. CDR3 region: CASSFLRGLGSGTEAFF. As DNA, the CDR3 is TGTGCCAGCAGCTTTTTGAGGGGGTTGGGGTCGGGCACTGAAGCTTTCTTT. Full variable domain (remainder filled in from reference TRBV7-8 and TRBJ1-1): GAGVSQSPRYKVAKRGQDVALRCDPISGHVSLFWYQQALGQGPEFLTYFQNEAQLDKSGLPSDRFFAERPEGSVSTLKIQRTQQEDSAVYLCASSFLRGLGSGTEAFFGQGTRLTVV.